Below are 18 T cell receptor beta chains sequenced from a single sample in a study of blood T cell repertoires in COVID-19. Clones were sequenced by immunoSEQ multiplex PCR, and TCRdb holds only the in-frame ones, with some missing. This sample yields around 440,000 clones, of which around 89% are seen a single time; over 9.5% belongs to the top ten. Sequenced sample: peripheral blood. The receptor set was obtained from a woman aged 50 to 60 with COVID-19, enrolled during active disease.

V usage is TRBV3-1 (or the pseudogene TRBV3-2) and J usage is TRBJ2-5; D is possibly TRBD1 (5 bases). Germline lookup yields CDR1 LGHDT and CDR2 YNNKEL (reference sequence). V shed 5 bases and J shed 2 bases, with 12 bases lying between them. This CDR3 region has 14 residues. The CDR3, as DNA: TGTGCCAGCAGCGCCCGGACACTACAAGAGACCCAGTACTTC. It yields the protein CASSARTLQETQYF.

A single count supports this clone. The junction and the germline gene differ at one end; a read error may be behind it. The chain is built from TRBV5-4 and TRBJ1-2; TRBD1 is a possible D gene (6 bases). The CDR3 spans 15 residues. Germline CDR1 and CDR2: SGHNT and YYREEE (reference sequence). The CDR3 loop is CASSLEGVPNYGCTF. The CDR3 DNA is TGTGCCAGCAGCTTGGAGGGGGTACCGAACTATGGCTGCACCTTC.

The genes are TRBV24-1 and TRBJ2-1; D uncertain. The V gene's germline CDR1 is KGHDR and CDR2 SFDVKD. This CDR3 contains 13 residues. The V end was cut by 9 bases, the J end by 8 bases, with 16 bases between. The CDR3 region has the DNA TGTGCCACCGTCCAACCCCCGGTCCATGAGCAGTTCTTC. As protein: CATVQPPVHEQFF.

The gene calls are TRBV7-9 and TRBJ1-2; 7 positions match TRBD1. The germline CDR1 and CDR2 sequences are SEHNR and FQNEAQ (reference sequence). The V gene end was trimmed by 5 bases and the J gene end by 8 bases; junction bases not matched to a gene: 5. The CDR3 runs to 12 residues. Here the CDR3 DNA reads TGTGCCAGCAGCATTGGACAGGCCGGCTACACCTTC. It specifies CASSIGQAGYTF. The variable domain in full, with the rest retrieved from reference TRBV7-9 and TRBJ1-2, is DTGVSQNPRHKITKRGQNVTFRCDPISEHNRLYWYRQTLGQGPEFLTYFQNEAQLEKSRLLSDRFSAERPKGSFSTLEIQRTEQGDSAMYLCASSIGQAGYTFGSGTRLTVV.

The V gene is TRBV14, the J gene TRBJ2-7, with D perhaps matching TRBD2 (5 bases). Germline lookup yields CDR1 SGHDN and CDR2 FVKESK. V lost 0 bases and J 1 base, leaving 10 bases between the germline ends. The CDR3 sequence is 15 residues long. The chain's CDR3 is CASSQESGLSYEQYF. The CDR3 DNA sequence: TGTGCCAGCAGCCAAGAATCGGGGTTATCCTACGAGCAGTACTTC. Full variable domain (outside the CDR3, taken from reference TRBV14 and TRBJ2-7): EAGVTQFPSHSVIEKGQTVTLRCDPISGHDNLYWYRRVMGKEIKFLLHFVKESKQDESGMPNNRFLAERTGGTYSTLKVQPAELEDSGVYFCASSQESGLSYEQYFGPGTRLTVT.

The chain couples TRBV5-1 to TRBJ2-7; weak D call: TRBD1 (6 bases). The ends were cut back, 2 bases at V and 4 bases at J, with 19 bases in the middle. This CDR3 is built from 16 residues. Germline V CDR1 and CDR2: SGHRS, YFSETQ. CDR3 nucleotides: TGCGCCAGCAGCTTTGGTGCCGGGACAAACGTTTACGAGCAGTACTTC. Amino acid sequence: CASSFGAGTNVYEQYF.

This clone was detected once. This rearrangement joins TRBV2 to TRBJ2-5; no clear D gene. Trimming removed 5 bases from V and 2 bases from J, with 12 bases in between. The CDR3 spans 14 residues. Germline CDR1 and CDR2: SNHLY and FYNNEI. CDR3 loop: CASSTEASQETQYF. Here the CDR3 DNA reads TGTGCCAGCAGTACCGAAGCCTCGCAAGAGACCCAGTACTTC.

The J gene is TRBJ2-3, the V gene TRBV10-2; 11 bases are a match to TRBD2. Unmatched junction bases numbered 16, after V lost 5 bases and J lost 3 bases. The CDR3 runs 19 residues. CDR1 is WSHSY and CDR2 is SAAADI in the germline V gene. The chain's CDR3 is CASSPPGSGGDWGTDTQYF. The CDR3 DNA follows: TGCGCCAGCAGTCCCCCGGGTAGCGGGGGGGACTGGGGTACAGATACGCAGTATTTT.

Remarks on this clone: This same CDR3 is encoded by further DNA sequences in the sample. The chain carries TRBV19 and TRBJ1-2; unclear D gene. In germline, CDR1 is LNHDA, CDR2 SQIVND (reference sequence). The length of the CDR3 is 12 residues. Trimming shortened V by 3 bases and J by 4 bases, and 6 bases separated the two germline ends. CDR3 sequence reads: CASSISGYGYTF. In DNA form, the CDR3 reads TGTGCCAGTAGTATTTCGGGCTATGGCTACACCTTC.

The CDR3 DNA sequence: TGTGCCAGCAGCGCGGGGGGGACATCCAACACCGGGGAGCTGTTTTTT. This sequence encodes CASSAGGTSNTGELFF. The rearrangement joins TRBV7-9 to TRBJ2-2; 9 nucleotides match TRBD2. The V segment lost 5 bases and the J segment 2 bases; nucleotides outside the gene matches: 6. This CDR3 has 16 amino acids. In germline, CDR1 is SEHNR, CDR2 FQNEAQ (reference sequence). Combining the CDR3 with reference TRBV7-9 and TRBJ2-2 gives the whole variable domain DTGVSQNPRHKITKRGQNVTFRCDPISEHNRLYWYRQTLGQGPEFLTYFQNEAQLEKSRLLSDRFSAERPKGSFSTLEIQRTEQGDSAMYLCASSAGGTSNTGELFFGEGSRLTVL.

The sample holds one count of this clone. Here the CDR3 DNA reads TGTGCCAGCGGGGAAAACAGGGGTGGCCCCACGCAGTATTTT. Residues: CASGENRGGPTQYF. The J gene is TRBJ2-3, the V gene TRBV6-5; 7 positions match TRBD1. Germline CDR1 and CDR2: MNHEY and SVGAGI. The ends lost 8 bases at V and 9 bases at J; junction bases unmatched: 14. The CDR3 has 14 residues.

The chain has TRBV5-1 and TRBJ1-1; TRBD1 might be the D (5 bases). Germline V lookup: CDR1 SGHRS, CDR2 YFSETQ. This CDR3 is 14 amino acids long. V lost 4 bases and J lost 1, with 11 bases in between. CDR3 in DNA: TGCGCCAGCAGCCCAAAAACAGGGAACACTGAAGCTTTCTTT. It specifies CASSPKTGNTEAFF.

This clone was observed a handful of times. The chain links TRBV7-9 to TRBJ1-2, with D possibly being TRBD1 (5 bases). Germline lookup yields CDR1 SEHNR and CDR2 FQNEAQ (reference sequence). Trimming cost V 5 bases and J 7 bases, with 20 bases left between them. The CDR3 has 15 amino acids. The CDR3 protein is CASSPGGGLTGGYTF. CDR3 nucleotides: TGTGCCAGCAGCCCAGGCGGGGGTTTGACGGGTGGCTACACCTTC.

The rearrangement uses TRBV9 and TRBJ2-7, with TRBD1 as a possible D gene (6 bases). The CDR3 contains 14 residues. Germline CDR1 is SGDLS and CDR2 is YYNGEE. Trimming removed 0 bases from V and 8 bases from J, with 15 bases in between. DNA for the CDR3: TGTGCCAGCAGCGTAGAGGGACACCTTGGGCAGCAGTACTTC. It translates to CASSVEGHLGQQYF.

Of note for this clone: Its ends do not fully match the called genes, so a read error is possible. This chain links TRBV5-8 with TRBJ1-2; 7 positions match TRBD1. CDR1 and CDR2 from the germline V gene are SGHTS and YDEGEE. The CDR3 spans 9 residues. The CDR3 DNA sequence: TGTGCCAGCAGCTTAGGGGGCGGCTTC. Amino acid sequence: CASSLGGGF.

This chain connects TRBV5-5 to TRBJ1-2; possibly TRBD1 for D (6 bases). From germline, CDR1 is SGHKS and CDR2 YYEKEE (reference sequence). V was shortened by 4 bases and J by 0 bases, with 13 bases between the two germline ends. This CDR3 region has 15 residues. The CDR3 is CASSHRDKANYGYTF. CDR3 in DNA: TGTGCCAGCAGCCACAGGGATAAGGCTAACTATGGCTACACCTTC.

This chain joins TRBV5-1 and TRBJ2-5, with 8 positions matching TRBD1. Germline V gene sequence: CDR1 SGHRS, CDR2 YFSETQ. There are 13 residues in the CDR3. The V and J ends lost 5 bases and 4 bases, in that order; junction bases with no gene match: 4. CDR3 region: CASSPGTGETQYF. The CDR3 DNA sequence: TGCGCCAGCAGTCCCGGGACAGGAGAGACCCAGTACTTC.

The V and J genes are TRBV30 and TRBJ1-1; D gene ambiguous. V was trimmed by 3 bases and J by 1 base, leaving 9 bases between them. The CDR3 has 13 amino acids. Germline CDR1 and CDR2: GTSNPN and SVGIG (reference sequence). The CDR3 region is CAWSSHRNTEAFF. CDR3 nucleotides: TGTGCCTGGAGCTCTCACAGGAACACTGAAGCTTTCTTT.